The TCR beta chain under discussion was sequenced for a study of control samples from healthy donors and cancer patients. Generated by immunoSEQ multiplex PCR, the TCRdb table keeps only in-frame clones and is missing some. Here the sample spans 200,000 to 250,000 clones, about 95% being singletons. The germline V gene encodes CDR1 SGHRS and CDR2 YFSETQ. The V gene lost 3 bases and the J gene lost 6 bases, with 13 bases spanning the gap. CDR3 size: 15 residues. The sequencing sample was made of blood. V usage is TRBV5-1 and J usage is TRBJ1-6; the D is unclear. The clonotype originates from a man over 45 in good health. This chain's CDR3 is CASSWSVLGNSPLHF. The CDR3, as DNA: TGCGCCAGCAGCTGGTCAGTACTAGGTAATTCACCCCTCCACTTT.